This T cell receptor beta chain originates from a study of T cells of healthy individuals. In this sample, this clonotype turned up a few times. Germline lookup yields CDR1 DFQATT and CDR2 SNEGSKA (reference sequence). This CDR3 is 11 amino acids long. V gave up 3 bases and J gave up 5 bases, with 7 bases separating them. One entry per CDR3 protein, called by TCRdb with MiXCR from the 5' RACE reads. The data show about 96,000 distinct CDR3 sequences, roughly a sixth seen once. The chain has TRBV20-1 and TRBJ1-1, with D perhaps matching TRBD1 (5 bases). The receptor comes from a human donor in good health. The CDR3 loop reads CSARGVTEAFF. DNA for the CDR3: TGCAGTGCTAGGGGGGTAACTGAAGCTTTCTTT.